This TCR beta chain appears in the sequencing data of a study of blood T cell repertoires in COVID-19. The germline V gene has CDR1 SGDLS and CDR2 YYNGEE. The CDR3 is made up of 15 amino acids. V shed 3 bases and J shed 2 bases, with 14 bases lying between them. Method: immunoSEQ multiplex PCR; TCRdb's copy keeps in-frame clones and lacks some. The top ten clones hold about an eighth of a sample with about 270,000 clones, 85% to 90% of them seen once. The clonotype comes from a woman aged 30 to 39 with COVID-19, enrolled during active disease. This chain links TRBV9 with TRBJ1-1; the D gene is possibly TRBD1 (6 bases). The sample comprised peripheral blood. The CDR3 DNA follows: TGTGCCAGCAGCGGTCCGCAGGGGTTTAACACTGAAGCTTTCTTT. It encodes CASSGPQGFNTEAFF.